Listed below are T cell receptor beta chains from one sample, sequenced in a study of T-cell reconstitution after alpha-beta-depleted transplantation in children. TCRdb called the PCR reads again in MiXCR, with one record for every CDR3 protein. The sample has approximately 350,000 distinct CDR3 sequences; approximately 12% are singletons. This material consisted of PBMCs, taken from the stem cell graft. The source of these receptors is a human donor who donated a stem cell graft to a child with Fanconi anemia. The CDR3 runs from the conserved cysteine through the conserved F or W. Fields, in order: CDR3 protein, J gene, V gene.

CDR3 protein: CASSYISTGSYEQYF
J gene: TRBJ2-7
V gene: TRBV7-9

CDR3 protein: CSAQQGPQGNQPQHF
J gene: TRBJ1-5
V gene: TRBV20-1

CDR3 protein: CAISEFWTEDFYEQYF
J gene: TRBJ2-7
V gene: TRBV10-3

CDR3 protein: CASVGVGNQPQHF
J gene: TRBJ1-5
V gene: TRBV6-5

CDR3 protein: CASRPTGGNIYEQYF
J gene: TRBJ2-7
V gene: TRBV6-1

CDR3 protein: CASSELTGGTEAFF
J gene: TRBJ1-1
V gene: TRBV6-1

CDR3 protein: CASTTTRGSYNEQFF
J gene: TRBJ2-1
V gene: TRBV5-1

CDR3 protein: CATSVSGTSNQPQHF
J gene: TRBJ1-5
V gene: TRBV24-1

CDR3 protein: CIRRSGRNYGYTF
J gene: TRBJ1-2
V gene: TRBV20-1

CDR3 protein: CASSLVGTGTEAFF
J gene: TRBJ1-1
V gene: TRBV7-2

CDR3 protein: CASARRGNTEAFF
J gene: TRBJ1-1
V gene: TRBV5-6

CDR3 protein: CASSFRGSEANTEAFF
J gene: TRBJ1-1
V gene: TRBV5-1

CDR3 protein: CASSAGTSVTDTQYF
J gene: TRBJ2-3
V gene: TRBV9

CDR3 protein: CASSLGGGSLYEQYF
J gene: TRBJ2-7
V gene: TRBV11-2

CDR3 protein: CASSFYRGGNEQFF
J gene: TRBJ2-1
V gene: TRBV6-2/TRBV6-3

CDR3 protein: CASSNLRALTDTQYF
J gene: TRBJ2-3
V gene: TRBV28

CDR3 protein: CASRERGGPYNEQFF
J gene: TRBJ2-1
V gene: TRBV2

CDR3 protein: CASSPSGTRTYEQYF
J gene: TRBJ2-7
V gene: TRBV9

CDR3 protein: CASSPLGGQGYTF
J gene: TRBJ1-2
V gene: TRBV5-1

CDR3 protein: CSSGHGSTDTQYF
J gene: TRBJ2-3
V gene: TRBV20-1

CDR3 protein: CASSLAKQPQHF
J gene: TRBJ1-5
V gene: TRBV7-2

CDR3 protein: CASSLPTGRGYGYTF
J gene: TRBJ1-2
V gene: TRBV28

CDR3 protein: CASSPRGAVTGELFF
J gene: TRBJ2-2
V gene: TRBV5-1

CDR3 protein: CSVEGGKSSYNEQFF
J gene: TRBJ2-1
V gene: TRBV29-1

CDR3 protein: CASSVTGGNKGETQYF
J gene: TRBJ2-5
V gene: TRBV9

CDR3 protein: CSVKGDGELFF
J gene: TRBJ2-2
V gene: TRBV29-1

CDR3 protein: CASSGQPEETQYF
J gene: TRBJ2-5
V gene: TRBV7-2

CDR3 protein: CAISDRSDYGYTF
J gene: TRBJ1-2
V gene: TRBV10-3

CDR3 protein: CASSYSGTAGEAFF
J gene: TRBJ1-1
V gene: TRBV7-9

CDR3 protein: CASSFWGRETQYF
J gene: TRBJ2-5
V gene: TRBV5-5

CDR3 protein: CASSLGTTANYGYTF
J gene: TRBJ1-2
V gene: TRBV5-1

CDR3 protein: CSARDPGQGSNQPQHF
J gene: TRBJ1-5
V gene: TRBV20-1

CDR3 protein: CASSSNRGRTGELFF
J gene: TRBJ2-2
V gene: TRBV5-4

CDR3 protein: CASSYDRSYEQYF
J gene: TRBJ2-7
V gene: TRBV6-5

CDR3 protein: CASRDRGSSTDTQYF
J gene: TRBJ2-3
V gene: TRBV6-2/TRBV6-3

CDR3 protein: CASSEYEAPADTQYF
J gene: TRBJ2-3
V gene: TRBV25-1